The 16 T cell receptor beta chains listed next were all sequenced from one sample in a study of PD-1 blockade in classical Hodgkin lymphoma. Sample time point: cycle 4 day 1 (C4D1), after less than 7 weeks of nivolumab. Every patient experienced relapse after autologous stem cell transplantation, and brentuximab vedotin exposure varied. The investigators isolated CD8+ T cells from thawed PBMCs using magnetic negative selection. Sequencing used immunoSEQ multiplex PCR; TCRdb keeps in-frame clones, though not all of them. Of about 20,000 clones listed, approximately 88% were seen once; the top ten hold 7.3%. The sample here was CD8+ T cells from blood, taken before the fourth cycle of nivolumab. Receptor source: a human donor with classical Hodgkin lymphoma.

The chain uses TRBV11-2 and TRBJ1-2; 9 nucleotides line up with TRBD1. Germline assignment: CDR1 SGHAT and CDR2 FQNNGV. With V trimmed by 5 bases and J by 6 bases, 4 bases remained unmatched. This CDR3 spans 13 amino acids. The DNA for the CDR3 is TGTGCCAGCAGCATGGGGACAGGGCATGGCTACACCTTC. Its protein is CASSMGTGHGYTF.

As DNA, the CDR3 is TGTGCCAGCAGCAAAGGGGCCGGCAGAAGAGCCAATCAGCCCCAGCATTTT. Translated: CASSKGAGRRANQPQHF. The chain combines TRBV21-1 with TRBJ1-5; the table's D call of TRBD1 was not tested on the DNA. TRBV21-1 is classified as a pseudogene. The CDR3 loop spans 17 amino acids.

A remark on this clone: The germline gene is not matched at one end of the junction; a read error may be the cause. V is TRBV4-1 and J is TRBJ2-7; no clear D. CDR1 and CDR2 from the germline V gene are MGHRA and YSYEKL. This CDR3 is built from 16 residues. The CDR3 sequence is CASRQDQVTHSYEQYF. The CDR3 nucleotides read TGCGCCAGCAGACAAGATCAGGTCACCCACTCCTACGAGCAGTACTTC.

The chain carries TRBV10-2 and TRBJ2-3; D gene ambiguous. CDR3 length: 14 residues. Germline CDR1 reads WSHSY; CDR2 reads SAAADI. V dropped 5 bases and J dropped 0 bases, with 9 bases sitting between them. This CDR3 reads CASSSAFSTDTQYF. In DNA form, the CDR3 reads TGCGCCAGCAGTTCAGCCTTTAGCACAGATACGCAGTATTTT.

The rearrangement joins TRBV7-2 to TRBJ2-1; D may be TRBD1 (6 bases). CDR3 length equals 12 residues. CDR1 and CDR2 (germline): SGHTA, FQGNSA. V lost 5 bases, J lost 10 bases, and 12 bases lay in between. CDR3: CASSTGLAEQFF. The CDR3 DNA is TGTGCCAGCAGCACAGGGTTGGCCGAGCAGTTCTTC.

This clone turned up a few times. The chain recombines TRBV4-3 with TRBJ2-1; possibly TRBD1 or TRBD2 for D (5 bases each). Germline V gene sequence: CDR1 LGHNA, CDR2 YSLEER. Trimming cost V 6 bases and J 6 bases, with 18 bases left between them. CDR3 length equals 15 residues. CDR3 DNA sequence: TGCGCCAGCAGTACAGGACTTTATTTTTCCAATGAGCAGTTCTTC. It encodes CASSTGLYFSNEQFF.

The chain joins TRBV27 to TRBJ2-7, with D unclear. V was trimmed by 3 bases and J by 3 bases, leaving 12 bases between them. CDR1 and CDR2 from the germline V gene are MNHEY and SMNVEV (reference sequence). The length of the CDR3 is 14 residues. CDR3 sequence reads: CASSFDRLNYEQYF. The DNA of the CDR3 is TGTGCCAGCAGTTTCGATCGGCTGAACTACGAGCAGTACTTC.

V usage is TRBV9 and J usage is TRBJ2-5; 9 bases fit TRBD2. Trimming removed 4 bases from V and 2 bases from J; junction bases left unmatched: 12. The CDR3 is 17 amino acids. CDR1 and CDR2 (germline): SGDLS, YYNGEE. The CDR3 DNA reads as TGTGCCAGCAGCTCGGGATGGTCTAGCGGGGTTCAAGAGACCCAGTACTTC. The encoded protein is CASSSGWSSGVQETQYF.

CDR3 nucleotides: TGTGCCAGCAGGGCGGGGACAGGGAACTACGAGCAGTACTTC. Translation gives CASRAGTGNYEQYF. The chain is built from TRBV6-5 and TRBJ2-7; 9 bases match TRBD1. Germline V gene data show CDR1 as MNHEY and CDR2 as SVGAGI. J lost 3 bases, V lost 6 bases, and 6 bases had no gene match. This CDR3 comprises 14 residues.

This sequence joins TRBV6-1 and TRBJ1-1; D is possibly TRBD1 (6 bases). Trimming took off 5 bases at V and 7 bases at J, with 11 bases between the two ends. The CDR3 is 12 amino acids. CDR1 is MNHNS, CDR2 SASEGT, per germline. The CDR3 DNA reads as TGTGCCAGCAGTCACAGGGTTTTTGAAGCTTTCTTT. Translation gives CASSHRVFEAFF.

The chain uses TRBV4-1 and TRBJ2-7; D unresolved. The CDR3 is made up of 14 amino acids. The germline V gene has CDR1 MGHRA and CDR2 YSYEKL. V shed 1 base and J shed 3 bases, with 10 bases lying between them. The CDR3 reads CASSQATVLYEQYF. The CDR3 DNA reads as TGCGCCAGCAGCCAAGCCACAGTGCTCTACGAGCAGTACTTC.

The chain joins TRBV6-4 to TRBJ2-7, with D hard to call. V was trimmed by 5 bases and J by 7 bases, leaving 15 bases between them. The CDR3 extends over 13 amino acids. Per germline, CDR1 MRHNA and CDR2 SNTAGT. The CDR3 spells CASSSGPLGEQYF. Written as DNA, the CDR3 is TGTGCCAGCAGTTCCGGCCCCTTAGGGGAGCAGTACTTC.

V usage is TRBV27 and J usage is TRBJ2-1; 11 bases are shared with TRBD1. V trimming: 6 bases; J trimming: 7 bases; junction bases outside the gene matches: 8. The germline gives CDR1 MNHEY, CDR2 SMNVEV (reference sequence). The CDR3 is made up of 15 amino acids. The CDR3 loop is CASRTGTGGLNEQFF. The CDR3 DNA follows: TGTGCCAGCAGAACCGGGACAGGGGGATTGAATGAGCAGTTCTTC.

The chain couples TRBV4-1 to TRBJ2-7; possible D gene TRBD2, 6 bases. Trimming removed 0 bases from V and 6 bases from J, with 15 bases in between. The CDR3 extends over 15 amino acids. In germline, CDR1 is MGHRA, CDR2 YSYEKL. CDR3 region: CASSQDAVSGVEQYF. The CDR3 DNA follows: TGCGCCAGCAGCCAAGATGCGGTTTCGGGGGTCGAGCAGTACTTC.

This sequence joins TRBV7-6 and TRBJ2-1; D possibly matches TRBD1 or TRBD2 (5 bases each). CDR1 is SGHVS and CDR2 is FNYEAQ in the germline V gene. The CDR3 is 16 amino acids. Between the trimmed V and J ends, which lost 1 base and 2 bases, there was a span of 12 bases. As DNA, the CDR3 is TGTGCCAGCAGCTTAGGGGGGAGCGTTGCCTACAATGAGCAGTTCTTC. As protein: CASSLGGSVAYNEQFF.

V usage is TRBV19 and J usage is TRBJ2-7; possible D gene TRBD1, 6 bases. CDR1 is LNHDA, CDR2 SQIVND, per germline (reference sequence). The CDR3 extends over 14 amino acids. V shed 10 bases and J shed 1 base, with 17 bases lying between them. The CDR3 DNA reads TGTGCCACTACAGGCCCCGGGACATCCTACGAGCAGTACTTC. Its translation is CATTGPGTSYEQYF.